This T cell receptor beta chain came from a study of response to subunit inactivated influenza vaccine. Findings and limits, study-wide: Few new T cells, the authors suggested, are recruited by each seasonal influenza vaccination.

One entry per CDR3 protein, called by TCRdb with MiXCR from the RT-PCR reads. Among 170,000 or so distinct CDR3 sequences listed, around 11% were seen once. V lost 0 bases, J lost 8 bases, and 8 bases lay in between. There are 14 residues in the CDR3. Germline V lookup: CDR1 MGHRA, CDR2 YSYEKL. This clonotype was seen a handful of times. No antigen is known for it. Source: CD8+ T cells sorted from PBMCs, taken less than 30 months after vaccination. The source of this sequence is a man aged 50-75 years who received an inactivated influenza vaccine. This rearrangement joins TRBV4-1 to TRBJ1-6; no clear D gene. Written as DNA, the CDR3 is TGCGCCAGCAGCCAAGAGAGGGAAGATTCACCCCTCCACTTT. As protein: CASSQEREDSPLHF.